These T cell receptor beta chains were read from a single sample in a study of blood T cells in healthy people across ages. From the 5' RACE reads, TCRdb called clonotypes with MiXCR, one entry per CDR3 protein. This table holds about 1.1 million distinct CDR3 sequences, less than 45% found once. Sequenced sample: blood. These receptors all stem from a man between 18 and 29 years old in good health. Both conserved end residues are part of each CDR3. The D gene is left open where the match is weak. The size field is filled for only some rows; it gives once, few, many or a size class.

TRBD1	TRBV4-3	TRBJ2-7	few	CASSQDPTGVFYEQYF	TGCGCCAGCAGCCAGGACCCGACAGGGGTGTTCTACGAGCAGTACTTC
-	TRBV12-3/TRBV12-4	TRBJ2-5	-	CASRRDTAETQYF	TGTGCCAGCAGGAGGGACACGGCAGAGACCCAGTACTTC
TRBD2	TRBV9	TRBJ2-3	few	CASSISGTSGFTDTQYF	TGTGCCAGCAGCATCTCCGGGACTAGCGGTTTCACAGATACGCAGTATTTT
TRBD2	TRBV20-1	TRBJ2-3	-	CSASTSGRTDTQYF	TGCAGTGCTTCTACTAGCGGACGCACAGATACGCAGTATTTT
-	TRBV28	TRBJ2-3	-	CASNGVRGTDTQYF	TGTGCCAGCAATGGGGTAAGGGGTACAGATACGCAGTATTTT
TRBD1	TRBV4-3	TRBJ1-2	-	CASSQDSTGGRNGYTF	TGCGCCAGCAGCCAAGATAGTACAGGGGGCCGGAATGGCTACACCTTC
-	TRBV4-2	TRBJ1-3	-	CASSQEGAGNTIYF	TGTGCCAGCAGCCAAGAGGGGGCCGGAAACACCATATATTTT
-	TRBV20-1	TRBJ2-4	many	CSARESAENIQYF	TGCAGTGCTAGAGAGTCAGCGGAAAACATTCAGTACTTC
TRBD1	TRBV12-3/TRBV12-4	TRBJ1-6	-	CASSPGQGTPLHF	TGTGCCAGCAGTCCCGGACAGGGCACACCCCTCCACTTT
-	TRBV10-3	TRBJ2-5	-	CAISDWQQETQYF	TGTGCCATCAGTGACTGGCAGCAAGAGACCCAGTACTTC
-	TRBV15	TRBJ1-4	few	CATSKAGSLEKLFF	TGTGCCACCAGCAAAGCCGGGAGTCTTGAAAAACTGTTTTTT
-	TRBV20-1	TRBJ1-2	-	CSAQGGGRQNGYTF	TGCAGTGCCCAAGGAGGGGGACGACAGAATGGCTACACCTTC
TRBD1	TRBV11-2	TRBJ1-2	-	CASSLERQGRVNGYTF	TGTGCCAGCAGCTTAGAGAGACAGGGTCGTGTGAATGGCTACACCTTC
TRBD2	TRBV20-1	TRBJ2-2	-	CSADIAGDTGELFF	TGCAGTGCCGACATAGCGGGAGACACCGGGGAGTTGTTTTTT
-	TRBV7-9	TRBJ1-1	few	CASSKSPGTEAFF	TGTGCCAGCAGCAAGTCTCCGGGCACTGAAGCTTTCTTT
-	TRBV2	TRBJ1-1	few	CASSDFAGQNTEAFF	TGTGCCAGCAGTGATTTTGCAGGGCAGAACACTGAAGCTTTCTTT
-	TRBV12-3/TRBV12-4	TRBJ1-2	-	CASSPTAVLAYTF	TGTGCCAGCAGCCCCACCGCGGTTCTCGCCTACACCTTC
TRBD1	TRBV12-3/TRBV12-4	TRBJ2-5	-	CASSWGQAPLQGTQYF	TGTGCCAGCAGTTGGGGACAGGCACCCCTTCAAGGGACCCAGTACTTC
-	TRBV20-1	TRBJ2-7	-	CSASGGTYQQYF	TGCAGTGCTAGTGGGGGGACATACCAGCAGTACTTC
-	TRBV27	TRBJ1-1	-	CASSLVEGFTEAFF	TGTGCCAGCAGTTTAGTGGAGGGATTCACTGAAGCTTTCTTT
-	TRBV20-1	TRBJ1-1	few	CSARVGLNTEAFF	TGCAGTGCTAGGGTAGGATTGAACACTGAAGCTTTCTTT
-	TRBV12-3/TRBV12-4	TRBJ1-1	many	CASSLGGREAFF	TGTGCCAGCAGTTTGGGGGGGCGTGAAGCTTTCTTT
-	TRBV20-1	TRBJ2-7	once	CSARDPGTESSYEQYF	TGCAGTGCTAGAGATCCAGGGACCGAAAGCTCCTACGAGCAGTACTTC
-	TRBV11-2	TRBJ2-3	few	CASSPSSYTQYF	TGTGCCAGCAGCCCTTCCTCATATACGCAGTATTTT
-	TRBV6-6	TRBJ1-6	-	CASSYLRDGYNSPLHF	TGTGCCAGCAGTTACCTCCGGGACGGTTATAATTCACCCCTCCACTTT
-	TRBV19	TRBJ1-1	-	CAHRKLAEAFF	TGTGCCCACCGCAAGCTCGCCGAAGCTTTCTTT
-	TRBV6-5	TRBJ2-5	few	CASSYSDREETQYF	TGTGCCAGCAGTTACTCCGACAGAGAAGAGACCCAGTACTTC
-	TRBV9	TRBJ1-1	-	CASSNTGHEAFF	TGTGCCAGCAGCAATACAGGGCATGAAGCTTTCTTT
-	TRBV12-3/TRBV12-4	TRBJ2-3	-	CASSAGRIPRGDMQYF	TGTGCCAGCAGTGCCGGCAGGATCCCTAGGGGAGATATGCAGTATTTT
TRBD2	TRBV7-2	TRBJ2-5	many	CASSRLAGEETQYF	TGTGCCAGCAGCAGACTAGCGGGGGAAGAGACCCAGTACTTC
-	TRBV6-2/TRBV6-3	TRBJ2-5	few	CASSYSPLSTLGQYF	TGTGCCAGCAGTTACTCCCCCCTCTCAACCCTTGGGCAGTACTTC